This T cell receptor beta chain was recovered during a study of cytomegalovirus exposure and HLA in healthy donors. Germline CDR1 reads LGHNA; CDR2 reads YNFKEQ. Trimming cost V 0 bases and J 6 bases; bases outside gene matches: 4. The CDR3 has 14 residues. Vbeta (60) and Jbeta (13) primers were used in the PCR. The method was immunoSEQ multiplex PCR; TCRdb's version includes in-frame clones alone and lacks a portion of them. The sample holds 70,000 to 95,000 clones, 84% seen once. On this clone: Its antigen is unknown.

Study results and caveats: High specificity and sensitivity for cytomegalovirus status were reported for the classifier. Later, an analysis found that common viral pathogens appeared to be linked with several of the most significant clusters.

The chain couples TRBV4-2 to TRBJ1-1; 7 bases are a match to TRBD1. The receptor was derived from a woman between 18 and 30 years old in good health and CMV-seropositive. Sequencing input: PBMCs. CDR3 protein: CASSQDLQGPEAFF. The CDR3 nucleotides read TGTGCCAGCAGCCAAGATCTACAGGGGCCTGAAGCTTTCTTT.